Presented here are 3 T cell receptor beta chains from one specimen sequenced in a study of blood T cell repertoires in COVID-19. The method was immunoSEQ multiplex PCR; TCRdb's version includes in-frame clones alone and lacks a portion of them. The sample lists fewer than 200,000 clones, over 80% occurring once. Sequencing was performed on peripheral blood. These receptors came from a woman over 75 with COVID-19, enrolled during active disease.

The chain couples TRBV4-2 to TRBJ1-2; no reliable D call. Trimming shortened V by 1 base and J by 0 bases, and 9 bases separated the two germline ends. CDR3 length equals 15 residues. Per germline, CDR1 LGHNA and CDR2 YNFKEQ. CDR3 in amino acids: CASSQGTGSNYGYTF. DNA for the CDR3: TGTGCCAGCAGCCAAGGGACGGGATCTAACTATGGCTACACCTTC.

The chain has TRBV5-1 and TRBJ1-1; D call uncertain. CDR3 length: 16 residues. From germline, CDR1 is SGHRS and CDR2 YFSETQ. The V end was cut by 4 bases, the J end by 0 bases, with 16 bases between. The CDR3 here is CASSQRLRTLNTEAFF. CDR3 nucleotide sequence: TGCGCCAGCAGCCAAAGGCTAAGGACTTTGAACACTGAAGCTTTCTTT.

V is TRBV6-5 and J is TRBJ1-2; D remains ambiguous. CDR1 and CDR2 from the germline V gene are MNHEY and SVGAGI. V shed 6 bases and J shed 4 bases, with 12 bases lying between them. This CDR3 is 13 amino acids long. The CDR3 bases are TGTGCCAGCAGCGCTCGGGGTGTCTATGGCTACACCTTC. The encoded protein is CASSARGVYGYTF.